These 8 T cell receptor beta chains came from one sample sequenced in a study of technical replicates of blood from several donors. Profiled with immunoSEQ multiplex PCR; TCRdb holds only in-frame clones, not every one. The profile shows around 81,000 clones, 81% of them singletons. Source material: PBMCs. These receptor sequences come from a human donor in good health. Some clones in this sample may be carry-over from other donors' samples.

The chain is built from TRBV5-4 and TRBJ1-3, with a possible D match to TRBD1 (5 bases). The CDR3 is made up of 16 amino acids. Trimming took off 0 bases at V and 0 bases at J, with 10 bases between the two ends. Germline assignment: CDR1 SGHNT and CDR2 YYREEE (reference sequence). Written as DNA, the CDR3 is TGTGCCAGCAGCTTGGCCGGGGGTTTCTCTGGAAACACCATATATTTT. Protein sequence: CASSLAGGFSGNTIYF.

In DNA, the CDR3 is TGTGCCAGCAGCGGACAGGGTTCCAACGAGCAGTACTTC. It is translated as CASSGQGSNEQYF. The V call is TRBV7-9, the J call TRBJ2-7, with 8 bases matching TRBD1. The CDR3 length is 13 residues. In germline, CDR1 is SEHNR, CDR2 FQNEAQ (reference sequence). Germline trimming cut 5 bases from V and 5 bases from J; bases unmatched to any gene: 5.

This clone has more than one count but fewer than ten. This chain connects TRBV10-2 to TRBJ2-3; D is undetermined. V lost 2 bases, J lost 5 bases, and 11 bases lay in between. The germline V gene encodes CDR1 WSHSY and CDR2 SAAADI. This CDR3 region has 14 residues. This CDR3 reads CASSENLVVDTQYF. Written as DNA, the CDR3 is TGCGCCAGCAGTGAGAACCTAGTTGTAGATACGCAGTATTTT.

The genes are TRBV18 and TRBJ1-1; D perhaps matches TRBD1 (5 bases). The CDR3 is 13 residues long. The germline V gene has CDR1 KGHSH and CDR2 LQKENI. Trimming took 5 bases from V and 1 from J, leaving 8 bases between them. Here the CDR3 DNA reads TGTGCCAGCTCAACCGACAGGAACACTGAAGCTTTCTTT. Its translation is CASSTDRNTEAFF.

V is TRBV27 and J is TRBJ1-5; 11 bases line up with TRBD1. The trim removed 6 bases at V and 5 bases at J, leaving 3 bases unmatched. CDR1 is MNHEY and CDR2 is SMNVEV in the germline V gene (reference sequence). This CDR3 is built from 14 residues. The CDR3 DNA is TGTGCCAGCAGACGGACAGGGGGCGATCAGCCCCAGCATTTT. This translates into CASRRTGGDQPQHF.

A single count supports this clone. The chain joins TRBV10-3 to TRBJ2-2, with a weak D call TRBD2 (7 bases). CDR1 and CDR2 (germline): ENHRY, SYGVKD. V gave up 0 bases and J gave up 1 base, with 12 bases separating them. The CDR3 loop spans 17 amino acids. The CDR3 nucleotides read TGTGCCATCAGTGAGTCTCGGGGGGCGGTGAACACCGGGGAGCTGTTTTTT. Translation: CAISESRGAVNTGELFF.

The chain recombines TRBV2 with TRBJ2-7; 7 positions agree with TRBD2. Losses at the gene ends were 8 bases for V and 2 bases for J; bases not matched to a gene: 3. This CDR3 region has 12 residues. CDR1 and CDR2 (germline): SNHLY, FYNNEI. For the CDR3, the DNA is TGTGCCAGCCGGGGGGAAGCCTACGAGCAGTACTTC. This codes for CASRGEAYEQYF.

The chain employs TRBV6-5 and TRBJ1-2; 8 bases agree with TRBD1. CDR1 and CDR2 from the germline V gene are MNHEY and SVGAGI. The ends lost 0 bases at V and 4 bases at J; junction bases unmatched: 7. There are 16 residues in the CDR3. The CDR3 here is CASSYSHGTGLYGYTF. The CDR3 coding sequence is TGTGCCAGCAGTTACTCGCATGGGACAGGCCTCTATGGCTACACCTTC.